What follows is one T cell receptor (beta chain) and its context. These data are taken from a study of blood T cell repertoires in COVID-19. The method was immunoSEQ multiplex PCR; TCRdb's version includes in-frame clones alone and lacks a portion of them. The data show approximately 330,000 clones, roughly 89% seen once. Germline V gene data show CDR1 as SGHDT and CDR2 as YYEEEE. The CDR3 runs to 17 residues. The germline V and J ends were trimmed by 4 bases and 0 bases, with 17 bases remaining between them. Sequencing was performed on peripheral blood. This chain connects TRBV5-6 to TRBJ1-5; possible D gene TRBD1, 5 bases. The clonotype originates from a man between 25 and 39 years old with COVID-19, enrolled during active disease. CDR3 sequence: CASSRRDGGNSNQPQHF. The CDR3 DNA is TGTGCCAGCAGCAGAAGGGACGGGGGGAATAGCAATCAGCCCCAGCATTTT.